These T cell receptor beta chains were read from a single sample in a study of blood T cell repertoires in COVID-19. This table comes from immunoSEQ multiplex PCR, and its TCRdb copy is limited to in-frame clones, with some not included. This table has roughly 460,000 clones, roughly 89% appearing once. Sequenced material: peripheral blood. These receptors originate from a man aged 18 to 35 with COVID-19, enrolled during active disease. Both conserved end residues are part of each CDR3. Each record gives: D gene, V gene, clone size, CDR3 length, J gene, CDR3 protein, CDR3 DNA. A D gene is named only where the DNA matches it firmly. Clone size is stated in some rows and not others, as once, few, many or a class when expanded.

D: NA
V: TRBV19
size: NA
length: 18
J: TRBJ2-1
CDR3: CASSSPASIPTGYNEQFF
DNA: TGTGCCAGTAGTTCTCCCGCCTCGATCCCGACAGGCTACAATGAGCAGTTCTTC

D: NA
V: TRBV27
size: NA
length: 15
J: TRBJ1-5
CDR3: CASSFGGYSNQPQHF
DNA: TGTGCCAGCAGTTTCGGAGGATATAGCAATCAGCCCCAGCATTTT

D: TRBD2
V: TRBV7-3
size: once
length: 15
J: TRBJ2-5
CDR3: CASSLGGGSGETQYF
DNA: TGTGCCAGCAGCTTAGGCGGGGGAAGCGGGGAGACCCAGTACTTC

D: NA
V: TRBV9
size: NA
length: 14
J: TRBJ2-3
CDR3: CASSVGEVTDTQYF
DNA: TGTGCCAGCAGCGTAGGTGAGGTCACAGATACGCAGTATTTT

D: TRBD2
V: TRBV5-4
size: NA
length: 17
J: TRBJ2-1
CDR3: CASSSGGIAGEPNEQFF
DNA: TGTGCCAGCAGCTCGGGGGGAATAGCGGGGGAACCCAATGAGCAGTTCTTC

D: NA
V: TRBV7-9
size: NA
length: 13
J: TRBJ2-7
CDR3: CASSDGLAYEQYF
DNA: TGTGCCAGCAGCGACGGACTGGCCTACGAGCAGTACTTC

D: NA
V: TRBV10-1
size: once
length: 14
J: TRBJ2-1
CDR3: CASSEPDSYNEQFF
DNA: TGCGCCAGCAGTGAGCCAGATTCATACAATGAGCAGTTCTTC

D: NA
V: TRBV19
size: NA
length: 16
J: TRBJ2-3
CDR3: CASTPYSGRYTDTQYF
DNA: TGTGCCAGTACCCCGTATAGCGGTCGTTACACAGATACGCAGTATTTT

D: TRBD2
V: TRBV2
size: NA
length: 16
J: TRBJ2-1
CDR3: CASGRTSGSSYNEQFF
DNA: TGTGCCAGCGGCAGGACTAGCGGGAGCTCCTACAATGAGCAGTTCTTC

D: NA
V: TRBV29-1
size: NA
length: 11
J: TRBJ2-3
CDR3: CSAGVTDTQYF
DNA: TGCAGCGCCGGGGTGACAGATACGCAGTATTTT

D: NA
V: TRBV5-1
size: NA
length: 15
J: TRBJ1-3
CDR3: CASSLGGESGNTIYF
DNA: TGCGCCAGCAGCTTGGGGGGAGAATCCGGAAACACCATATATTTT

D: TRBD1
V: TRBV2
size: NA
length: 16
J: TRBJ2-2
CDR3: CASSEEKGALTGELFF
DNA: TGTGCCAGCAGTGAAGAAAAGGGGGCCTTGACCGGGGAGCTGTTTTTT

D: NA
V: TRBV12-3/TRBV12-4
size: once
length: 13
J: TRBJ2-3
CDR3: CASSTPPTTAQYF
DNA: TGTGCCAGCAGTACCCCCCCGACTACTGCCCAGTATTTT

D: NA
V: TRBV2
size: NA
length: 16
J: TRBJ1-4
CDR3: CASSELGDTDNEKLFF
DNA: TGTGCCAGCAGTGAGCTTGGTGACACAGATAATGAAAAACTGTTTTTT

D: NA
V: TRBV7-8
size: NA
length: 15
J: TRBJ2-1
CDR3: CASSLMGAPYNEQFF
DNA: TGTGCCAGCAGCTTAATGGGGGCCCCGTACAATGAGCAGTTCTTC

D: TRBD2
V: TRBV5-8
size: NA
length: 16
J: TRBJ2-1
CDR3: CASSRGTTPSYNEQFF
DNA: TGTGCCAGCAGTCGCGGGACTACCCCATCCTACAATGAGCAGTTCTTC

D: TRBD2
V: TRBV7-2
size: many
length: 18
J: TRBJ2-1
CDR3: CASSLEGTSGWSYNEQFF
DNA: TGTGCCAGCAGCTTAGAGGGGACTAGCGGGTGGTCCTACAATGAGCAGTTCTTC

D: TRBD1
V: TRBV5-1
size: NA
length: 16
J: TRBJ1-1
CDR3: CASSLRPGQGWTEAFF
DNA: TGCGCCAGCAGCCTGCGCCCGGGACAGGGTTGGACTGAAGCTTTCTTT

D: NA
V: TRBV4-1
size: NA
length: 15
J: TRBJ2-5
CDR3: CASSLGTQRGETQYF
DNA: TGCGCCAGCAGTCTCGGGACTCAGAGGGGAGAGACCCAGTACTTC

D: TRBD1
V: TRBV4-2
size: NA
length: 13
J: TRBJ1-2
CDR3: CASSPAGQGVHTF
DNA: TGTGCCAGCAGCCCCGCGGGGCAGGGGGTTCACACCTTC

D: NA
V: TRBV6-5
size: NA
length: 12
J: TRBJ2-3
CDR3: CASRGSQDTQYF
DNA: TGTGCCTCGAGAGGGAGCCAGGATACGCAGTATTTT

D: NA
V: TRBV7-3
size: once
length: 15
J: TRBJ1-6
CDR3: CASSLSAGYGSPLHF
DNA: TGTGCCAGCAGCTTAAGTGCGGGGTATGGTTCACCCCTCCACTTT

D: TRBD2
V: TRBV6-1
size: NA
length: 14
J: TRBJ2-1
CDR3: CASSESRGGDEQFF
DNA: TGTGCCAGCAGTGAATCTCGTGGGGGGGATGAGCAGTTCTTC

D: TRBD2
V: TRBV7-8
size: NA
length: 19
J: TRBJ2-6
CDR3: CASSLARGAPFSGANVLTF
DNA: TGTGCCAGCAGCTTAGCGCGGGGGGCCCCTTTCTCTGGGGCCAACGTCCTGACTTTC

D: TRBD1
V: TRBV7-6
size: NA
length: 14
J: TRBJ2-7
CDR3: CASSFGTGAYEQYF
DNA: TGTGCCAGCAGCTTTGGGACAGGAGCCTACGAGCAGTACTTC

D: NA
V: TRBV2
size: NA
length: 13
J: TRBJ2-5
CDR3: CASKRDNQETQYF
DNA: TGTGCCAGCAAGAGGGACAACCAAGAGACCCAGTACTTC

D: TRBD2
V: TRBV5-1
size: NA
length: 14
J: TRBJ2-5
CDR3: CASSLSTSGETQYF
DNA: TGCGCCAGCAGCTTGTCGACTAGCGGAGAGACCCAGTACTTC

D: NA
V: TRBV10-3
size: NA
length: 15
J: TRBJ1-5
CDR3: CAISEGGLSNQPQHF
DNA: TGTGCCATCAGTGAGGGAGGGCTTAGCAATCAGCCCCAGCATTTT

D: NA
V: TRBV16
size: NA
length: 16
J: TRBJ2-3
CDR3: CASSHRLMVNTDTQYF
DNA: TGTGCCAGCAGCCATAGACTGATGGTGAACACAGATACGCAGTATTTT

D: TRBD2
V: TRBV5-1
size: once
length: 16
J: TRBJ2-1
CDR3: CASSLVASGDYNEQFF
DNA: TGCGCCAGCAGCTTGGTTGCTAGCGGAGATTACAATGAGCAGTTCTTC

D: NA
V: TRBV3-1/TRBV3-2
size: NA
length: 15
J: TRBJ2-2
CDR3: CASSQRTGDTGELFF
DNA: TGTGCCAGCAGCCAAAGAACAGGCGACACCGGGGAGCTGTTTTTT

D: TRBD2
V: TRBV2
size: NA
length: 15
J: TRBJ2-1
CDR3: CASSRGLAGVNEQFF
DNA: TGTGCCAGCAGCCGGGGACTAGCGGGAGTCAATGAGCAGTTCTTC

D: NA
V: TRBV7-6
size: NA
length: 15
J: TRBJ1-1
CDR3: CASSPTLTANTEAFF
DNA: TGTGCCAGCAGCCCGACTCTGACAGCAAACACTGAAGCTTTCTTT

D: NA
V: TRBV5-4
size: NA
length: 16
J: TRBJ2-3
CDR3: CASRAPGTLPTDTQYF
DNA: TGTGCCAGCAGAGCACCCGGGACTCTACCCACAGATACGCAGTATTTT

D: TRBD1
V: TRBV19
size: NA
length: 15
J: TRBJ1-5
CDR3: CASSIDQGVNQPQHF
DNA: TGTGCCAGTAGTATAGATCAGGGGGTGAATCAGCCCCAGCATTTT

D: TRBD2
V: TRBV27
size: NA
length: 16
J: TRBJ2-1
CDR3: CASSLSNPGLAGATFF
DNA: TGTGCCAGCAGTTTATCGAATCCGGGACTAGCGGGAGCTACGTTCTTC

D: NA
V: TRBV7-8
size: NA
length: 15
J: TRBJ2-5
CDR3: CASSLVRTRGETQYF
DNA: TGTGCCAGCAGCTTAGTACGGACGCGGGGAGAGACCCAGTACTTC

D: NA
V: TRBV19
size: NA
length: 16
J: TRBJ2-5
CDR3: CASSIASQGPKETQYF
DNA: TGTGCCAGTAGTATAGCGAGTCAGGGGCCAAAAGAGACCCAGTACTTC

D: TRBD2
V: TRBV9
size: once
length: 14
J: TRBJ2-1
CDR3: CASSVLPSGNEQFF
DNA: TGTGCCAGCAGCGTACTGCCTAGCGGGAATGAGCAGTTCTTC

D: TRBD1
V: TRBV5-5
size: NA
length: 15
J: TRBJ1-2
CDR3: CASSPVTGDNYGYTF
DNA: TGTGCCAGCAGCCCGGTAACAGGGGATAACTATGGCTACACCTTC

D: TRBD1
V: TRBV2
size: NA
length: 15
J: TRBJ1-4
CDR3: CASSLPGQGVEKLFF
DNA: TGTGCCAGCAGTCTTCCGGGACAGGGGGTTGAAAAACTGTTTTTT

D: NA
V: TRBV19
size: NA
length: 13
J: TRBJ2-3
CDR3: CASRQGQTDTQYF
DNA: TGTGCCAGTCGTCAGGGGCAGACAGATACGCAGTATTTT

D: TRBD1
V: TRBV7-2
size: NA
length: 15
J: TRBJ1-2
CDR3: CASSGGTGVNYGYTF
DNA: TGTGCCAGCAGCGGGGGGACAGGGGTGAACTATGGCTACACCTTC

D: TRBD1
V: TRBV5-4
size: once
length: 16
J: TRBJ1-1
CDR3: CASGGGMDREDTEAFF
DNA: TGTGCCAGCGGGGGGGGAATGGACAGGGAGGATACTGAAGCTTTCTTT

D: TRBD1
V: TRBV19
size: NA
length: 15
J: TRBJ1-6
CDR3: CASSVRDSYNSPLHF
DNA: TGTGCCAGTAGTGTCCGGGACAGCTATAATTCACCCCTCCACTTT

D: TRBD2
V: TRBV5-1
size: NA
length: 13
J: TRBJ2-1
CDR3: CASSLGTRNEQFF
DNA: TGCGCCAGCAGCTTGGGGACTAGAAATGAGCAGTTCTTC

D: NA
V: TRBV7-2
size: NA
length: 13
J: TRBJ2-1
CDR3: CASSLEGVGRGFF
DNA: TGTGCCAGCAGCTTAGAGGGAGTGGGGAGAGGGTTCTTC

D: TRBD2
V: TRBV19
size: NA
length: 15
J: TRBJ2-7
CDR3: CASSIGAGVSYEQYF
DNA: TGTGCCAGTAGTATAGGAGCGGGAGTCTCCTACGAGCAGTACTTC

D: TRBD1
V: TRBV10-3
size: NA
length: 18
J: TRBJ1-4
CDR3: CAISPSTPTGGPSEKLFF
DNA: TGTGCCATCAGTCCATCCACTCCTACAGGGGGCCCGAGTGAAAAACTGTTTTTT

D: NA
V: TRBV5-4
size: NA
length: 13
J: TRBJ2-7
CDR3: CASSFGQSYEQYF
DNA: TGTGCCAGCAGCTTTGGACAGTCCTACGAGCAGTACTTC

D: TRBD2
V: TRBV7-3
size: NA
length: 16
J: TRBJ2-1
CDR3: CASSLTPSGRGNEQFF
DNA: TGTGCCAGCAGCTTAACTCCTAGCGGGAGAGGAAATGAGCAGTTCTTC

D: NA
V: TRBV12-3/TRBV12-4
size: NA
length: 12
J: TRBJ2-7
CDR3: CASSLGLYEQYF
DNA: TGTGCCAGCAGTTTAGGACTTTACGAGCAGTACTTC

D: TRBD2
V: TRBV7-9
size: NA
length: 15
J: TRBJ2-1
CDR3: CASSPGTSVYDEQFF
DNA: TGTGCCAGCAGCCCCGGGACTAGCGTCTATGATGAGCAGTTCTTC